The entry below gives a single T cell receptor (beta chain) sequence along with its context. The record originates from a study of human T cells and chemical hapten exposure. Looking at the study overall: Patients received weekly diphenylcyclopropenone doses to the scalp throughout the approximately 25-week study.

Original methodology: 90,000 to 100,000 TCRs per sample was the median, with a range of about 20,000 to 690,600. Via MiXCR, TCRdb re-called the RACE reads, giving one row per CDR3 protein. The V and J calls were not made by the authors but by TCRdb's processing. Among roughly 39,000 distinct CDR3 sequences listed, approximately 12% were seen once. Per germline, CDR1 SGHTA and CDR2 FQGNSA. The CDR3 consists of 15 residues. Trimming pared 3 bases from V and 2 bases from J, leaving 12 bases between. Regarding time point: patch test 3, about 24 weeks after DPC sensitization. The treatment here: therapeutic diphenylcyclopropenone sensitization with weekly scalp DPC. Sequencing started from total RNA isolated from unfractionated whole blood.

This specimen was whole blood, taken in connection with sensitization to the hapten diphenylcyclopropenone (DPC). V and J are TRBV7-2 and TRBJ2-3; the D is unclear. This TCR was recovered from a middle-aged woman with alopecia areata. Some clones in this sample may be carry-over from other donors' samples. The CDR3 DNA reads TGTGCCAGCAGCTTGACCGGAGTTTACACAGATACGCAGTATTTT. This sequence encodes CASSLTGVYTDTQYF.